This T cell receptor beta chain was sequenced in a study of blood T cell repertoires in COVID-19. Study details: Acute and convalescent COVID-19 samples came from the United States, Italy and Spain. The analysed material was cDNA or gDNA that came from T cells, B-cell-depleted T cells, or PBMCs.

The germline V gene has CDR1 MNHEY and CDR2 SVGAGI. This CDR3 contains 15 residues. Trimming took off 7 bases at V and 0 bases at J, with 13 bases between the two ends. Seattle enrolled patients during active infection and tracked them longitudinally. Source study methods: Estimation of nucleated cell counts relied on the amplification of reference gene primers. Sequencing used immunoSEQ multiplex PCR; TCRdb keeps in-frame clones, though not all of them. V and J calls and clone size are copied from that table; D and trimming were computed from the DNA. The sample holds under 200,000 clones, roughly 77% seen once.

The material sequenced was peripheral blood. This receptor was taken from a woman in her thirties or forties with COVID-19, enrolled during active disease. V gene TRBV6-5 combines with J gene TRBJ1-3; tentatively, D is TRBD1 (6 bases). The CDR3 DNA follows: TGTGCCAGCATCCCACAGGGTATCTCTGGAAACACCATATATTTT. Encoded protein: CASIPQGISGNTIYF.